This T cell receptor (beta chain) was recovered during a study of PD-L1 blockade in urothelial cancer. Study-wide context: Patients' prior chemotherapy regimens numbered 0 to 3.

Assay: immunoSEQ multiplex PCR; the TCRdb copy retains only in-frame clones and omits some. The sample holds some 76,000 clones; about 89% are singletons and the top ten take approximately 3.5%. The CDR3 consists of 15 residues. J lost 2 bases, V lost 2 bases, and 4 bases had no gene match. Germline V lookup: CDR1 KGHSH, CDR2 LQKENI. Patients in the study were battling locally advanced or metastatic urothelial carcinoma. On this clone: The sample has other DNA sequences that encode this CDR3 too.

V usage is TRBV18 and J usage is TRBJ2-7; 9 bases are shared with TRBD2. The sample consisted of PBMCs, taken around atezolizumab (anti-PD-L1) treatment. The clonotype originates from a man between 60 and 75 years old with urothelial cancer. The DNA of the CDR3 is TGTGCCAGCTCACCAAGGGCGGGAGGGCCCTACGAGCAGTACTTC. Its translation is CASSPRAGGPYEQYF.